This note documents a single T cell receptor (beta chain) sequence. The sample originates from a study of blood T cell repertoires in COVID-19. Using immunoSEQ multiplex PCR, the repertoire was profiled, and TCRdb retains in-frame clones only, with some absent. The table has approximately 290,000 clones, approximately 83% seen once. Germline V lookup: CDR1 SGHTA, CDR2 FQGTGA. The CDR3 has 11 amino acids. V gave up 5 bases and J gave up 6 bases, with 5 bases separating them. The rearrangement links TRBV7-3 to TRBJ2-1, with unresolved D. This receptor was identified in a woman aged 25 to 39 who had recovered from COVID-19. The specimen was PBMCs or T cells enriched from blood (not recorded which). CDR3 sequence reads: CASSRGNEQFF. CDR3 DNA sequence: TGTGCCAGCAGCCGCGGCAATGAGCAGTTCTTC. The variable domain in full, with the rest retrieved from reference TRBV7-3 and TRBJ2-1, is GAGVSQTPSNKVTEKGKYVELRCDPISGHTALYWYRQSLGQGPEFLIYFQGTGAADDSGLPNDRFFAVRPEGSVSTLKIQRTERGDSAVYLCASSRGNEQFFGPGTRLTVL.